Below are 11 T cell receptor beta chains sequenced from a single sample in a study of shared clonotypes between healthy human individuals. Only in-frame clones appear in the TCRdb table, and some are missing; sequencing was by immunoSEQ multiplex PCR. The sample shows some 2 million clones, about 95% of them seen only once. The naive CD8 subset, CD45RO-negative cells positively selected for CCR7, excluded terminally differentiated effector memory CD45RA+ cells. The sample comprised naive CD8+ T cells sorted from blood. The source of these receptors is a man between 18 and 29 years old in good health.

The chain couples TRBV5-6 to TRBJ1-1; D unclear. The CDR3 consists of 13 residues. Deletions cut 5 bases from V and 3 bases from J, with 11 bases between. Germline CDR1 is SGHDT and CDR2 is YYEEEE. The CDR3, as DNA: TGTGCCAGCAGTGGGGATAGTCACACTGAAGCTTTCTTT. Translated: CASSGDSHTEAFF.

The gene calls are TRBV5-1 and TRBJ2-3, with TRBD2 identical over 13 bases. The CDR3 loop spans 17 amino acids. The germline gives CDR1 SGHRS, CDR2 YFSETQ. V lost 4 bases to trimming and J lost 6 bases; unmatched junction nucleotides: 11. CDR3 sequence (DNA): TGCGCCAGCAGCGACGGACTAGCGGGAGAGGCCGCGGATACGCAGTATTTT. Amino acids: CASSDGLAGEAADTQYF.

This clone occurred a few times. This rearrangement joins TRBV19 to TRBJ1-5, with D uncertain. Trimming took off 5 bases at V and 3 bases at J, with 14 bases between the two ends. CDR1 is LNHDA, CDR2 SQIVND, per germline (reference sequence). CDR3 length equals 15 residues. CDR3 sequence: CASSLRDSHNQPQHF. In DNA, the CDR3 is TGTGCCAGTAGTCTCCGTGACTCACACAATCAGCCCCAGCATTTT.

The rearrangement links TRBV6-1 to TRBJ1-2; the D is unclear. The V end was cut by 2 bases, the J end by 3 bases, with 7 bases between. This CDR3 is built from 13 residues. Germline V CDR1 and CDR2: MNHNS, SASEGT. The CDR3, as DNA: TGTGCCAGCAGTGAATCCGGATACTATGGCTACACCTTC. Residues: CASSESGYYGYTF.

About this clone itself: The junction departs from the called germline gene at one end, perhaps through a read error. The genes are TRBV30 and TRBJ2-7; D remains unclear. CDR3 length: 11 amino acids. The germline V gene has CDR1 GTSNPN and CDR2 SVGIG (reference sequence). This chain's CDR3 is CAWSHGTSRRF. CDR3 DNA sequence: TGTGCCTGGAGTCACGGTACTTCCAGGCGCTTC.

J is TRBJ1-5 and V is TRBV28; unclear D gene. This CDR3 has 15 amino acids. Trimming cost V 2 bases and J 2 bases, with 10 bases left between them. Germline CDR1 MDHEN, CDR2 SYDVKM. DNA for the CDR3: TGTGCCAGCAGTTTAACCCTTGTTGGCAATCAGCCCCAGCATTTT. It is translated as CASSLTLVGNQPQHF.

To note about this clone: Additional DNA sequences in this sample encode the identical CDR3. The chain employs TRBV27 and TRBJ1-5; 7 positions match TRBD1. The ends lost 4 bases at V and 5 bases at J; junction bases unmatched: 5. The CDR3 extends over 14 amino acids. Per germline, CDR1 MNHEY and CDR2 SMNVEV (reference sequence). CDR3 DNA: TGTGCCAGCAGTTATAGACAGGGCGATCAGCCCCAGCATTTT. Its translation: CASSYRQGDQPQHF.

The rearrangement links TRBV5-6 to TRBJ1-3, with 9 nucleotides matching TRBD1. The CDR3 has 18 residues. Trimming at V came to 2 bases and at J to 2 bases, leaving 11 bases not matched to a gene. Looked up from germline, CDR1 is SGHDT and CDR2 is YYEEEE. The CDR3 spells CASSFKNPGQGTGNTIYF. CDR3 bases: TGTGCCAGCAGCTTTAAGAACCCGGGACAGGGAACTGGAAACACCATATATTTT.

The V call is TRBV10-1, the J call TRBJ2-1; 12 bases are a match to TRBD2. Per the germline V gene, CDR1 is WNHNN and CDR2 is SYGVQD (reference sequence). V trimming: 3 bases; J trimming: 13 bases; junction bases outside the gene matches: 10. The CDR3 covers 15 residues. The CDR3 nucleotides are TGCGCCAGCAGTGATTGGGCTAGCGGGGGGGCCCTTCAGTTCTTC. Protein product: CASSDWASGGALQFF.

CDR3 loop: CASRSGLAVYEQYF. CDR3 nucleotides: TGTGCCAGCAGATCGGGACTAGCGGTCTACGAGCAGTACTTC. The chain carries TRBV5-6 and TRBJ2-7; TRBD2 aligns across 11 bases. The germline CDR1 and CDR2 sequences are SGHDT and YYEEEE. This CDR3 contains 14 residues. The V and J ends lost 5 bases and 3 bases, in that order; junction bases with no gene match: 4.

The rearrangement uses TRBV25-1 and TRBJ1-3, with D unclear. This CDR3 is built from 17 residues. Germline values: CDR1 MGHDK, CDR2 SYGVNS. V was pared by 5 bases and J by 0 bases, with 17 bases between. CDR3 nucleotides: TGTGCCAGCAGTCCGCTCCCGGACGAGGGCTCTGGAAACACCATATATTTT. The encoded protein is CASSPLPDEGSGNTIYF.